The T cell receptor (beta chain) described here comes from a study of CD8+ T cells in alopecia areata. RNA was isolated and reverse transcribed to cDNA, the sequencing template. Generated by immunoSEQ multiplex PCR, the TCRdb table keeps only in-frame clones and is missing some. This sample has 170,000 or so clones, with roughly 65% found just once. Treatment indicated: oral pan-JAK inhibitor, 5-10 mg twice daily. This clone was seen a few times. Its antigen is as yet unknown. General study points: Scalp clonality, along with expanded CD8+ clones among the top 100, was significantly decreased by tofacitinib. Lesional tissue from the scalp (especially in alopecia totalis/universalis) showed higher clonality than normal scalp.

The CDR3 sequence is 14 residues long. J gave up 12 bases and V 6 bases, and 15 bases lay outside the gene matches. CDR1 SQVTM and CDR2 ANQGSEA come from the germline V gene. The source of this sequence is a human donor with alopecia areata. The sample in question was CD4+ T cells sorted from blood, obtained at week 4, from a patient treated with tofacitinib. This sequence joins TRBV29-1 and TRBJ2-1; 9 nucleotides line up with TRBD1. Here the CDR3 reads CSVGPGQGVFGQFF. CDR3 sequence (DNA): TGCAGCGTAGGACCGGGACAGGGTGTGTTTGGGCAGTTCTTC.